This TCR beta chain was identified during a study of a mutant IDH1 vaccine in newly diagnosed glioma. Clones were sequenced by immunoSEQ multiplex PCR, and TCRdb holds only the in-frame ones, with some missing. This sample yields about 67,000 clones, of which less than 90% are seen a single time; more than 3% belongs to the top ten. Germline lookup yields CDR1 SGHRS and CDR2 YFSETQ. Trimming removed 4 bases from V and 2 bases from J; junction bases left unmatched: 8. The CDR3 sequence is 15 residues long. Time point: week 47, end of study. Each dose of the vaccine consisted of 300 ug of mutant IDH1 20-mer peptide, with topical imiquimod. Eight vaccine injections were given to patients in weeks 1, 3, 5, 7, 11, 15, 19 and 23. There were new WHO grade 3 or 4 astrocytomas in the donors, and these were IDH1-mutant and ATRX-lost. Remarks on this clone: The antigen is undetermined.

The chain combines TRBV5-1 with TRBJ2-7; TRBD1 agrees at 8 bases. The receptor's source is a man aged 25 to 40 with glioma. Sequencing was performed on PBMCs, taken from a glioma patient whose treatment included an IDH1 peptide vaccine. The CDR3 spells CASSLDPGGPYEQYF. The CDR3 DNA is TGCGCCAGCAGCCTGGACCCAGGGGGCCCCTACGAGCAGTACTTC.